This T cell receptor beta chain was recorded in a study of PD-1 blockade in classical Hodgkin lymphoma. TCRdb keeps only in-frame clones here, not all; method: immunoSEQ multiplex PCR. The table has 35,000 to 45,000 clones, approximately 72% seen once. The table lists this clone with a few counts. Exposure to brentuximab vedotin varied, and each patient had relapsed following autologous stem cell transplantation. The sequence was collected from a human donor with classical Hodgkin lymphoma. The sample in question was peripheral blood mononuclear cells (PBMCs), obtained before the second cycle of nivolumab.

CDR3 protein: CASRLGGWGNTEAFF. In DNA form, the CDR3 reads TGTGCCAGCAGGCTTGGGGGGTGGGGGAACACTGAAGCTTTCTTT. The chain uses TRBV27 and TRBJ1-1, with D possibly being TRBD1 (5 bases). Deletions cut 6 bases from V and 1 base from J, with 15 bases between. The germline V gene encodes CDR1 MNHEY and CDR2 SMNVEV (reference sequence). The CDR3 is made up of 15 amino acids.